These 23 T cell receptor beta chains were sequenced from one sample in a study of blood T cell repertoires in COVID-19. The assay was immunoSEQ multiplex PCR, and TCRdb's table has in-frame clones only and misses some. Among more than 70,000 clones listed, about 82% were seen once. Material: peripheral blood. These receptors originate from a woman of 80 years or more with active or convalescent COVID-19.

The rearrangement links TRBV18 to TRBJ2-3; 7 nucleotides align to TRBD2. After removal of 3 bases from V and 1 base from J, the junction contained 13 bases not matched to a gene. There are 18 residues in the CDR3. Per germline, CDR1 KGHSH and CDR2 LQKENI. CDR3 amino acids: CASSPGRWRGSGTDTQYF. The DNA for the CDR3 is TGTGCCAGCTCACCGGGTAGATGGCGGGGGTCCGGCACAGATACGCAGTATTTT.

The chain combines TRBV15 with TRBJ2-7; 12 bases line up with TRBD1. Looked up from germline, CDR1 is LNHNV and CDR2 is YYDKDF (reference sequence). V lost 4 bases and J lost 3; bases outside the gene matches: 4. CDR3 length: 15 amino acids. The CDR3 here is CATSTRDRGLYEQYF. The CDR3 DNA sequence: TGTGCCACCAGCACCCGGGACAGGGGGCTCTACGAGCAGTACTTC.

This rearrangement joins TRBV6-2 or TRBV6-3 to TRBJ1-5; D is uncertain. Trimming pared 4 bases from V and 0 bases from J, leaving 10 bases between. The V gene's germline CDR1 is MNHEY and CDR2 SVGEGT. The CDR3 is made up of 15 amino acids. CDR3 in amino acids: CASSSHIISNQPQHF. The CDR3 bases are TGTGCCAGCAGTTCTCACATCATTAGCAATCAGCCCCAGCATTTT.

The rearrangement joins TRBV29-1 to TRBJ1-1; D not certain. V lost 7 bases to trimming and J lost 0 bases, with 12 bases between them. This CDR3 region has 13 residues. CDR1 is SQVTM and CDR2 is ANQGSEA in the germline V gene. The CDR3 protein is CSARSGLNTEAFF. In nucleotides, the CDR3 is TGCAGCGCCCGTTCCGGTCTGAACACTGAAGCTTTCTTT.

In nucleotides, the CDR3 is TGTGCCAGCAGCAAAGTAGAGTTAAGCTCTGGAAACACCATATATTTT. The encoded protein is CASSKVELSSGNTIYF. The chain uses TRBV21-1 and TRBJ1-3. TRBV21-1 is shown as a pseudogene. The CDR3 runs 16 residues.

V is TRBV9 and J is TRBJ2-3; TRBD2 matches at 15 bases. V lost 3 bases and J lost 4; bases outside the gene matches: 15. There are 20 residues in the CDR3. Germline V CDR1 and CDR2: SGDLS, YYNGEE. The CDR3 region has the DNA TGTGCCAGCAGCGAGGTCTTAGGCGGACTAGCGGGAGGGGGGTCAGATACGCAGTATTTT. Amino acid sequence: CASSEVLGGLAGGGSDTQYF.

The chain uses TRBV11-3 and TRBJ2-3; D gene uncertain. Trimming took off 1 base at V and 1 base at J, with 6 bases between the two ends. Germline V gene sequence: CDR1 SGHNT, CDR2 YENEEA. The CDR3 is 14 amino acids. CDR3 coding DNA: TGTGCCAGCAGCTTAGTCACAGGCACAGATACGCAGTATTTT. Encoded protein: CASSLVTGTDTQYF.

The rearrangement joins TRBV6-4 to TRBJ2-3; TRBD2 might be the D (6 bases). CDR1 MRHNA and CDR2 SNTAGT come from the germline V gene. The V gene lost 5 bases and the J gene lost 0 bases, with 12 bases spanning the gap. The CDR3 is 15 amino acids. The CDR3 DNA reads as TGTGCCAGCAGTCGGGAAAGCGGGAGCACAGATACGCAGTATTTT. Amino acids: CASSRESGSTDTQYF.

V gene TRBV7-9 combines with J gene TRBJ2-7, with D unresolved. Germline V gene data show CDR1 as SEHNR and CDR2 as FQNEAQ (reference sequence). This CDR3 is 14 amino acids long. V was cut by 3 bases and J by 6 bases, with 15 bases left in between. CDR3 loop: CASSFEYAASEQYF. The DNA for the CDR3 is TGTGCCAGCAGCTTTGAGTACGCAGCGTCCGAGCAGTACTTC. Complete variable domain (other parts from reference TRBV7-9 and TRBJ2-7): DTGVSQNPRHKITKRGQNVTFRCDPISEHNRLYWYRQTLGQGPEFLTYFQNEAQLEKSRLLSDRFSAERPKGSFSTLEIQRTEQGDSAMYLCASSFEYAASEQYFGPGTRLTVT.

This clone has just one count. The chain joins TRBV7-9 to TRBJ1-6, with TRBD1 matching over 9 bases. The CDR3 spans 15 residues. Trimming cost V 5 bases and J 8 bases; bases outside gene matches: 7. Germline values: CDR1 SEHNR, CDR2 FQNEAQ (reference sequence). The CDR3 DNA reads TGTGCCAGCAGCGTAGGAACAGGGGGCGATTCACCCCTCCACTTT. Translating gives CASSVGTGGDSPLHF. The whole variable domain, remainder taken from reference TRBV7-9 and TRBJ1-6, is DTGVSQNPRHKITKRGQNVTFRCDPISEHNRLYWYRQTLGQGPEFLTYFQNEAQLEKSRLLSDRFSAERPKGSFSTLEIQRTEQGDSAMYLCASSVGTGGDSPLHFGNGTRLTVT.

The genes are TRBV19 and TRBJ2-5, with 10 bases that match TRBD1. CDR3 length: 16 amino acids. J gave up 2 bases and V 3 bases, and 6 bases lay outside the gene matches. CDR1 and CDR2 from the germline V gene are LNHDA and SQIVND (reference sequence). The CDR3 bases are TGTGCCAGTAGTATTCGGACAGGGGGGTTTCAAGAGACCCAGTACTTC. It specifies CASSIRTGGFQETQYF.

This chain joins TRBV6-5 and TRBJ2-5; 7 nucleotides line up with TRBD1. CDR1 and CDR2 from the germline V gene are MNHEY and SVGAGI. The CDR3 runs to 14 residues. J was trimmed by 3 bases and V by 6 bases; bases with no gene match: 7. The CDR3 sequence is CASRGTALKETQYF. CDR3 DNA: TGTGCCAGCAGAGGGACAGCCCTCAAAGAGACCCAGTACTTC.

Of note for this clone: This CDR3 is also generated by other DNA sequences in the sample. This sequence joins TRBV5-4 and TRBJ1-2; 8 bases map to TRBD1. CDR1 is SGHNT and CDR2 is YYREEE in the germline V gene (reference sequence). V lost 2 bases to trimming and J lost 8 bases; unmatched junction nucleotides: 5. The CDR3 totals 13 residues. The CDR3: CASSFQGASGYTF. The CDR3 bases are TGTGCCAGCAGCTTTCAGGGGGCGAGCGGCTACACCTTC. Combining the CDR3 with reference TRBV5-4 and TRBJ1-2 gives the whole variable domain ETGVTQSPTHLIKTRGQQVTLRCSSQSGHNTVSWYQQALGQGPQFIFQYYREEENGRGNFPPRFSGLQFPNYSSELNVNALELDDSALYLCASSFQGASGYTFGSGTRLTVV.

The J gene is TRBJ2-1, the V gene TRBV7-9; D is ambiguous. Germline lookup yields CDR1 SEHNR and CDR2 FQNEAQ (reference sequence). This CDR3 is built from 12 residues. Trimming took off 2 bases at V and 5 bases at J, with 4 bases between the two ends. In DNA, the CDR3 is TGTGCCAGCAGCTTACTCGACAATGAGCAGTTCTTC. It codes for CASSLLDNEQFF. The full variable domain, rest sourced from reference TRBV7-9 and TRBJ2-1, is DTGVSQNPRHKITKRGQNVTFRCDPISEHNRLYWYRQTLGQGPEFLTYFQNEAQLEKSRLLSDRFSAERPKGSFSTLEIQRTEQGDSAMYLCASSLLDNEQFFGPGTRLTVL.

This chain uses TRBV19 with TRBJ1-3; unclear D gene. The CDR3 loop spans 15 amino acids. Trimming shortened V by 3 bases and J by 0 bases, and 9 bases separated the two germline ends. CDR1 is LNHDA and CDR2 is SQIVND in the germline V gene (reference sequence). The CDR3, as DNA: TGTGCCAGTAGTATCCGCAGGATCTCTGGAAACACCATATATTTT. It specifies CASSIRRISGNTIYF.

The chain has TRBV7-8 and TRBJ2-1, with no clear D. The CDR3 contains 14 residues. Per the germline V gene, CDR1 is SGHVS and CDR2 is FQNEAQ. V shed 6 bases and J shed 5 bases, with 14 bases lying between them. The CDR3 DNA reads as TGTGCCAGCAGTGACATAAACACCGACAATGAGCAGTTCTTC. Translating it yields CASSDINTDNEQFF.

The chain combines TRBV19 with TRBJ2-7; D is possibly TRBD1 (5 bases). V was pared by 3 bases and J by 2 bases, with 14 bases between. The CDR3 consists of 15 residues. The germline gives CDR1 LNHDA, CDR2 SQIVND (reference sequence). Here the CDR3 reads CASSIFPGSTYEQYF. The DNA for the CDR3 is TGTGCCAGTAGTATCTTTCCAGGGTCGACCTACGAGCAGTACTTC.

On this clone itself: The sample holds other DNA sequences that translate to the same CDR3. This chain joins TRBV7-9 and TRBJ1-1; D gene ambiguous. This CDR3 spans 13 amino acids. Germline V gene data show CDR1 as SEHNR and CDR2 as FQNEAQ (reference sequence). Between the trimmed V and J ends, which lost 3 bases and 0 bases, there was a span of 5 bases. CDR3 sequence: CASSFQMNTEAFF. The CDR3 nucleotides read TGTGCCAGCAGCTTCCAAATGAACACTGAAGCTTTCTTT.

The DNA of the CDR3 is TGTGCCATCAGTGGCTCGGATCAGCCCCAGCATTTT. Its protein product is CAISGSDQPQHF. This sequence joins TRBV10-3 and TRBJ1-5; no firm D call. The germline V gene has CDR1 ENHRY and CDR2 SYGVKD. The CDR3 contains 12 residues. Trimming left V 4 bases short and J 5 bases short, with 6 bases between.

The chain carries TRBV19 and TRBJ2-1, with 8 bases matching TRBD1. Unmatched junction bases numbered 6, after V lost 6 bases and J lost 8 bases. The CDR3 has 13 residues. Germline values: CDR1 LNHDA, CDR2 SQIVND (reference sequence). CDR3 DNA sequence: TGTGCCAGTAGAGACAGGGGTTTCGATGAGCAGTTCTTC. Translating gives CASRDRGFDEQFF.

The count of this clone is one. The chain employs TRBV7-9 and TRBJ2-7; the match to TRBD1 covers 8 bases. Trimming removed 5 bases from V and 4 bases from J; junction bases left unmatched: 4. Per germline, CDR1 SEHNR and CDR2 FQNEAQ (reference sequence). This CDR3 contains 13 residues. CDR3 loop: CASSPRDRYEQYF. The CDR3 bases are TGTGCCAGCAGCCCCCGGGACAGGTACGAGCAGTACTTC. The full variable domain, rest sourced from reference TRBV7-9 and TRBJ2-7, is DTGVSQNPRHKITKRGQNVTFRCDPISEHNRLYWYRQTLGQGPEFLTYFQNEAQLEKSRLLSDRFSAERPKGSFSTLEIQRTEQGDSAMYLCASSPRDRYEQYFGPGTRLTVT.

The chain recombines TRBV27 with TRBJ1-1; 9 bases agree with TRBD1. The CDR3 has 17 residues. Germline lookup yields CDR1 MNHEY and CDR2 SMNVEV (reference sequence). J was trimmed by 0 bases and V by 5 bases; bases with no gene match: 10. The CDR3: CASSTRQGVRMNTEAFF. DNA of the CDR3: TGTGCCAGCAGTACCAGACAGGGGGTACGGATGAACACTGAAGCTTTCTTT.

The chain links TRBV28 to TRBJ1-3; D is ambiguous. This CDR3 has 14 residues. The V end was cut by 2 bases, the J end by 0 bases, with 5 bases between. Germline V CDR1 and CDR2: MDHEN, SYDVKM. The CDR3 nucleotides are TGTGCCAGCAGTTTACGACACTCTGGAAACACCATATATTTT. Amino acid sequence: CASSLRHSGNTIYF.